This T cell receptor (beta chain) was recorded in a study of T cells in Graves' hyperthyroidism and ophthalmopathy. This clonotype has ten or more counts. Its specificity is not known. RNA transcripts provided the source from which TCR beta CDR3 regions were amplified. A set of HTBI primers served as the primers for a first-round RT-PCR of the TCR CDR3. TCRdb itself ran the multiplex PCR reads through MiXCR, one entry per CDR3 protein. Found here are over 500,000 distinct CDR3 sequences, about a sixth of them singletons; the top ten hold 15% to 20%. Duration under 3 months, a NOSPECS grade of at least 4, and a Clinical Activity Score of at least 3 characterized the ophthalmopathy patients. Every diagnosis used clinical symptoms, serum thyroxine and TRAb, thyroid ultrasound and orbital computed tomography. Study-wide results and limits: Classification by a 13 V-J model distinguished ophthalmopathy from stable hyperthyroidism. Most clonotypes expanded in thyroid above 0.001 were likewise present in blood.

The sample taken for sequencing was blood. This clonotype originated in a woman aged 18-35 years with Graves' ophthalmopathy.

The CDR3 spells CASSDSAESTDTQYF. The CDR3 DNA follows: TGTGCCAGCAGTGATTCAGCGGAATCCACAGATACGCAGTATTTT. The V gene is TRBV2, the J gene TRBJ2-3; tentatively, D is TRBD2 (5 bases). The CDR3 is made up of 15 amino acids. Trimming stripped 3 bases from V and 2 bases from J, with 12 bases between. CDR1 is SNHLY and CDR2 is FYNNEI in the germline V gene.